A selection of T cell receptor beta chains follows, all from one sample in a study of T cell repertoires in cytomegalovirus infection. Their antigen targets remain unknown. TCRdb recomputed calls from the reads with MiXCR, one row per CDR3 protein. In the table there are approximately 1,000,000 distinct CDR3 sequences, approximately 33% of which are singletons. Specimen: cultured CD8+ T cells from PBMCs, collected from culture after CMV antigen stimulation. These receptors were collected from a human donor in good health (CMV status not recorded). Some clones in this sample may be carry-over from other donors' samples. Both conserved end residues are part of each CDR3. The order of the fields is J gene, clone size, D gene, V gene, CDR3 DNA, CDR3 protein. A D gene is named only where the DNA matches it firmly. Size is omitted from some rows. Given values are once, few, many or a class for expanded clones.

j_gene: TRBJ2-1; abundance: -; d_gene: -; v_gene: TRBV29-1; CDR3nt: TGCAGCGTTATTGGGGAGAGGCTTGAGCAGTTCTTC; CDR3aa: CSVIGERLEQFF
j_gene: TRBJ1-2; abundance: -; d_gene: -; v_gene: TRBV7-9; CDR3nt: TGTGCCTGCCAAGGTACCGTACGTAACTATGGCTACACCTTC; CDR3aa: CACQGTVRNYGYTF
j_gene: TRBJ2-1; abundance: few; d_gene: TRBD2; v_gene: TRBV6-5; CDR3nt: TGTGCCAGCAGTTACGGGGAGAAGCGGGGCTCCTACAATGAGCAGTTCTTC; CDR3aa: CASSYGEKRGSYNEQFF
j_gene: TRBJ1-3; abundance: -; d_gene: TRBD1; v_gene: TRBV6-6; CDR3nt: TGTGCCAGCAGTTTAGGGACAGGGGCGCTCGGAAACACCATATATTTT; CDR3aa: CASSLGTGALGNTIYF
j_gene: TRBJ1-2; abundance: -; d_gene: -; v_gene: TRBV14; CDR3nt: TGTGCCAGCAGCCACAGGGTCGGTGGCTACACCTTC; CDR3aa: CASSHRVGGYTF
j_gene: TRBJ1-1; abundance: -; d_gene: TRBD1; v_gene: TRBV12-3/TRBV12-4; CDR3nt: TGTGCCAGCTTTCAGGGGGCTGGAACTGAAGCTTTCTTT; CDR3aa: CASFQGAGTEAFF
j_gene: TRBJ1-1; abundance: -; d_gene: -; v_gene: TRBV15; CDR3nt: TGTGCCACCAGCGTCTTGAACACTGAAGCTTTCTTT; CDR3aa: CATSVLNTEAFF
j_gene: TRBJ2-3; abundance: once; d_gene: TRBD2; v_gene: TRBV7-3; CDR3nt: TGTGCCAGCAGCTTAGAGTCGGGACTAGCGGGCCGTGCTAGCACAGATACGCAGTATTTT; CDR3aa: CASSLESGLAGRASTDTQYF
j_gene: TRBJ1-1; abundance: -; d_gene: TRBD1; v_gene: TRBV19; CDR3nt: TGTGCCAGTAGTCTTGGGTGGGGGACAGGGGTGGCTGAAGCTTTCTTT; CDR3aa: CASSLGWGTGVAEAFF
j_gene: TRBJ2-1; abundance: few; d_gene: TRBD2; v_gene: TRBV7-6; CDR3nt: TGTGCCAGCAGCGTGAGCGGGGGGGCCGGGAATGAGCAGTTCTTC; CDR3aa: CASSVSGGAGNEQFF
j_gene: TRBJ2-1; abundance: -; d_gene: TRBD2; v_gene: TRBV6-6; CDR3nt: TGTGCCAGCAGTACAAGCGGGGTTGAGCAGTTCTTC; CDR3aa: CASSTSGVEQFF
j_gene: TRBJ2-3; abundance: many; d_gene: -; v_gene: TRBV7-8; CDR3nt: TGTGCCAGCAGCAAATCCCTGGCAGGGGCGGGTACAGATACGCAGTATTTT; CDR3aa: CASSKSLAGAGTDTQYF
j_gene: TRBJ2-7; abundance: -; d_gene: -; v_gene: TRBV11-3; CDR3nt: TGTGCCAGCAGCTTAGGAGTAGGGCGCGAGCAGTACTTC; CDR3aa: CASSLGVGREQYF
j_gene: TRBJ1-2; abundance: many; d_gene: TRBD1; v_gene: TRBV7-2; CDR3nt: TGTGCCAGCAGCCCACCTCCAAACAGACAGGGGCCAACCAGAAACTATGGCTACACCTTC; CDR3aa: CASSPPPNRQGPTRNYGYTF
j_gene: TRBJ2-5; abundance: few; d_gene: -; v_gene: TRBV7-9; CDR3nt: TGTGCCAGCAGCTTGGTGGCGGAAAGGGAGACCCAGTACTTC; CDR3aa: CASSLVAERETQYF
j_gene: TRBJ2-2; abundance: -; d_gene: TRBD1; v_gene: TRBV10-3; CDR3nt: TGTGCCATCAGGACAGGGATCGACACCGGGGAGCTGTTTTTT; CDR3aa: CAIRTGIDTGELFF
j_gene: TRBJ1-2; abundance: -; d_gene: TRBD1; v_gene: TRBV2; CDR3nt: TGTGCCAGCCTTGTCGAGGACAGGGGAGGCTATGGCTACACCTTC; CDR3aa: CASLVEDRGGYGYTF
j_gene: TRBJ2-7; abundance: -; d_gene: -; v_gene: TRBV27; CDR3nt: TGTGCCAGCAGCCAGACCCCTTCGGCCGAGCAGTACTTC; CDR3aa: CASSQTPSAEQYF
j_gene: TRBJ1-4; abundance: few; d_gene: -; v_gene: TRBV12-3/TRBV12-4; CDR3nt: TGTGCCAGCAGTATCTCCGGGACACGGAATGAAAAACTGTTTTTT; CDR3aa: CASSISGTRNEKLFF
j_gene: TRBJ1-2; abundance: -; d_gene: -; v_gene: TRBV6-5; CDR3nt: TGTGCCAGCAAGCCAACAGGGTATGGCTACACCTTC; CDR3aa: CASKPTGYGYTF
j_gene: TRBJ2-2; abundance: -; d_gene: TRBD1; v_gene: TRBV24-1; CDR3nt: TGTGTCACCAGTGATTTGCGGACAGGGCCAAGCACCGGGGAGCTGTTTTTT; CDR3aa: CVTSDLRTGPSTGELFF
j_gene: TRBJ2-3; abundance: many; d_gene: -; v_gene: TRBV9; CDR3nt: TGTGCCAGCAGCGTAGTTACAGGACCCTTCACAGATACGCAGTATTTT; CDR3aa: CASSVVTGPFTDTQYF
j_gene: TRBJ2-1; abundance: -; d_gene: -; v_gene: TRBV27; CDR3nt: TGTGCCAGCAGTTTCCCGGGACAACCCCAAGGTAATGAGCAGTTCTTC; CDR3aa: CASSFPGQPQGNEQFF
j_gene: TRBJ1-4; abundance: many; d_gene: -; v_gene: TRBV12-3/TRBV12-4; CDR3nt: TGTGCCAGCAGTTTCTCTAGGGGTAATGAAAAACTGTTTTTT; CDR3aa: CASSFSRGNEKLFF
j_gene: TRBJ1-1; abundance: -; d_gene: TRBD1; v_gene: TRBV2; CDR3nt: TGTGCCAGCACAGGGGGCTTGGGGAACACTGAAGCTTTCTTT; CDR3aa: CASTGGLGNTEAFF
j_gene: TRBJ1-1; abundance: few; d_gene: -; v_gene: TRBV6-2/TRBV6-3; CDR3nt: TGTGCCAGCAGCGCCGAAGACACTGAAGCTTTCTTT; CDR3aa: CASSAEDTEAFF
j_gene: TRBJ2-1; abundance: few; d_gene: -; v_gene: TRBV4-3; CDR3nt: TGCGCCAGCAGTCAGTCATCTCTCAATGAGCAGTTCTTC; CDR3aa: CASSQSSLNEQFF
j_gene: TRBJ2-1; abundance: -; d_gene: -; v_gene: TRBV27; CDR3nt: TGTGCCAGCAGTTGGGGGGGGGCGTACAATGAGCAGTTCTTC; CDR3aa: CASSWGGAYNEQFF
j_gene: TRBJ2-7; abundance: -; d_gene: -; v_gene: TRBV10-1; CDR3nt: TGCGCCAGCATCGGGCGGAGCTCCTACGAGCAGTACTTC; CDR3aa: CASIGRSSYEQYF
j_gene: TRBJ2-5; abundance: few; d_gene: TRBD2; v_gene: TRBV7-7; CDR3nt: TGTGCTAGCAGCTTAGGTAGACTAGCGGGGGGCCAAGAGACCCAGTACTTC; CDR3aa: CASSLGRLAGGQETQYF
j_gene: TRBJ2-2; abundance: -; d_gene: -; v_gene: TRBV27; CDR3nt: TGTGCCAGCAGTTTGATATCGGCGGGGAACACCGGGGAGCTGTTTTTT; CDR3aa: CASSLISAGNTGELFF
j_gene: TRBJ2-3; abundance: once; d_gene: TRBD1; v_gene: TRBV27; CDR3nt: TGTGCCAGCAGTTTACCGGACAGGGATAATACGCAGTATTTT; CDR3aa: CASSLPDRDNTQYF
j_gene: TRBJ1-6; abundance: few; d_gene: -; v_gene: TRBV7-9; CDR3nt: TGTGCCAGCAGCTCTACTAGCGGGGGGAATTCACCCCTCCACTTT; CDR3aa: CASSSTSGGNSPLHF
j_gene: TRBJ1-1; abundance: few; d_gene: -; v_gene: TRBV19; CDR3nt: TGTGCCAGTAGTGGGGACGTTTGGGACACTGAAGCTTTCTTT; CDR3aa: CASSGDVWDTEAFF
j_gene: TRBJ2-7; abundance: -; d_gene: TRBD2; v_gene: TRBV5-1; CDR3nt: TGCGCCAGCAGCTCCTCGGGACTAGCGGGGTACGAGCAGTACTTC; CDR3aa: CASSSSGLAGYEQYF
j_gene: TRBJ2-1; abundance: -; d_gene: -; v_gene: TRBV19; CDR3nt: TGTGCCAGTAGTTTATCGTATCCCCCTCATGAGCAGTTCTTC; CDR3aa: CASSLSYPPHEQFF
j_gene: TRBJ1-1; abundance: few; d_gene: -; v_gene: TRBV19; CDR3nt: TGTGCCAGTAGTATGGCAGCGAACACTGAAGCTTTCTTT; CDR3aa: CASSMAANTEAFF
j_gene: TRBJ1-2; abundance: few; d_gene: TRBD1; v_gene: TRBV6-2/TRBV6-3; CDR3nt: TGTGCCAGCAGTTCCTCCGGGACAGGCGATGGCTACACCTTC; CDR3aa: CASSSSGTGDGYTF
j_gene: TRBJ1-2; abundance: few; d_gene: -; v_gene: TRBV6-6; CDR3nt: TGTGCCAGCAGGCCGGGACTTTGGGGGGATTATGGCTACACCTTC; CDR3aa: CASRPGLWGDYGYTF
j_gene: TRBJ2-5; abundance: -; d_gene: TRBD2; v_gene: TRBV6-6; CDR3nt: TGTGCCAGCGGGGGGGGAGGCGGGGGATACCAAGAGACCCAGTACTTC; CDR3aa: CASGGGGGGYQETQYF
j_gene: TRBJ2-7; abundance: -; d_gene: -; v_gene: TRBV20-1; CDR3nt: TGCAGTGCTAGAGTGAGGGACGCTTCCTACGAGCAGTACTTC; CDR3aa: CSARVRDASYEQYF
j_gene: TRBJ2-7; abundance: -; d_gene: -; v_gene: TRBV14; CDR3nt: TGTGCCAGCAGCCCACGGAGTGGCTCCTACGAGCAGTACTTC; CDR3aa: CASSPRSGSYEQYF
j_gene: TRBJ1-3; abundance: many; d_gene: -; v_gene: TRBV7-8; CDR3nt: TGTGCCAGCAGCCAGGTCTCTATCGGTGGAAACACCATATATTTT; CDR3aa: CASSQVSIGGNTIYF
j_gene: TRBJ2-5; abundance: many; d_gene: TRBD1; v_gene: TRBV7-6; CDR3nt: TGTGCCAGCAGCCGACGGCAGGGGGCTGACCAAGAGACCCAGTACTTC; CDR3aa: CASSRRQGADQETQYF
j_gene: TRBJ1-2; abundance: -; d_gene: TRBD1; v_gene: TRBV27; CDR3nt: TGTGCCAGCAGTTTTTCCCCATGGACAGGGGGGCATAGGGGCTTATATGGCTACACCTTC; CDR3aa: CASSFSPWTGGHRGLYGYTF
j_gene: TRBJ2-2; abundance: -; d_gene: -; v_gene: TRBV6-2/TRBV6-3; CDR3nt: TGTGCCAGCAGTTGGTTTAGGAACACCGGGGAGCTGTTTTTT; CDR3aa: CASSWFRNTGELFF
j_gene: TRBJ2-7; abundance: -; d_gene: TRBD2; v_gene: TRBV11-2; CDR3nt: TGTGCCAGCAGCTCCCCTGGCGGGGGGCCCTACGAGCAGTACTTC; CDR3aa: CASSSPGGGPYEQYF
j_gene: TRBJ2-5; abundance: -; d_gene: -; v_gene: TRBV7-9; CDR3nt: TGTGCCAGCAGCTTAGTCTGGGAGGGGGCCGCAAAAGAGACCCAGTACTTC; CDR3aa: CASSLVWEGAAKETQYF
j_gene: TRBJ1-2; abundance: -; d_gene: -; v_gene: TRBV7-8; CDR3nt: TGTGCCATCAAACGGGGGACCGGCTATGGCTACACCTTC; CDR3aa: CAIKRGTGYGYTF
j_gene: TRBJ2-1; abundance: -; d_gene: -; v_gene: TRBV6-2/TRBV6-3; CDR3nt: TGTGCCAGCACCCCAGGGGTTAAGCCGTACAATGAGCAGTTCTTC; CDR3aa: CASTPGVKPYNEQFF
j_gene: TRBJ2-7; abundance: -; d_gene: -; v_gene: TRBV2; CDR3nt: TGTGCCAGCAGTGGGGGGGGGGCTCCCTACGAGCAGTACTTC; CDR3aa: CASSGGGAPYEQYF
j_gene: TRBJ1-6; abundance: -; d_gene: TRBD1; v_gene: TRBV6-4; CDR3nt: TGTGCCAGCAGTGACTCGAGTCCGGGACAGTTCGCCTCACCCCTCCACTTT; CDR3aa: CASSDSSPGQFASPLHF
j_gene: TRBJ2-2; abundance: once; d_gene: TRBD2; v_gene: TRBV4-3; CDR3nt: TGCGCCAGCAGCCAAAGGCTAGCGGGGGGAATAAACACCGGGGAGCTGTTTTTT; CDR3aa: CASSQRLAGGINTGELFF
j_gene: TRBJ1-2; abundance: -; d_gene: -; v_gene: TRBV19; CDR3nt: TGTGCCAGTAGACTTCCTCCCCCAGGCTACACCTTC; CDR3aa: CASRLPPPGYTF